The 21 T cell receptor beta chains below all came from one sample that was sequenced in a study of cytomegalovirus exposure and HLA in healthy donors. PCR involved 60 Vbeta and 13 Jbeta primers. TCRdb keeps only in-frame clones here, not all; method: immunoSEQ multiplex PCR. Here the sample spans more than 95,000 clones, approximately 74% being singletons. What was sequenced was PBMCs. The receptors were gathered from a woman in her fifties or sixties in good health and CMV-seropositive.

This clone has only one observation. V is TRBV4-3 and J is TRBJ1-1; D not resolved. The length of the CDR3 is 17 residues. V shed 0 bases and J shed 3 bases, with 17 bases lying between them. Germline V gene data show CDR1 as LGHNA and CDR2 as YSLEER. CDR3 amino acids: CASSQESRYSGDTEAFF. In nucleotides, the CDR3 is TGCGCCAGCAGCCAAGAATCCAGGTATAGCGGGGACACTGAAGCTTTCTTT.

Concerning this clone itself: As the CDR3 is not closed by the conserved phenylalanine or tryptophan, this likely results from a read error. The DNA is left out, because the CDR3 cannot be placed on it with certainty; the CDR3 is given as TCRdb lists it. The rearrangement links TRBV20-1 to TRBJ1-4; the table gives TRBD1 as D, unverified against the DNA. Germline CDR1 DFQATT, CDR2 SNEGSKA (reference sequence). The CDR3 region is 11 residues in length, termini included. CDR3 sequence reads: CSARDQDRVEI.

The chain joins TRBV4-2 to TRBJ1-1, with TRBD1 as a possible D gene (6 bases). V gave up 3 bases and J gave up 4 bases, with 9 bases separating them. The CDR3 runs to 13 residues. CDR1 LGHNA and CDR2 YNFKEQ come from the germline V gene. CDR3 DNA sequence: TGTGCCAGCAGCCACCTCAGGGGCACTGAAGCTTTCTTT. As protein: CASSHLRGTEAFF.

The CDR3 region is CASSQGMGGIDGYTF. The CDR3 region has the DNA TGCGCCAGCAGCCAAGGGATGGGAGGGATCGATGGCTACACCTTC. This chain connects TRBV4-1 to TRBJ1-2; D gene ambiguous. The CDR3 has 15 amino acids. V was cut by 1 base and J by 6 bases, with 15 bases left in between. The V gene's germline CDR1 is MGHRA and CDR2 YSYEKL.

Points on this clone: Its ends do not fully match the called genes, so a read error is possible. The genes are TRBV18 and TRBJ1-1; D may be TRBD1 (5 bases). From germline, CDR1 is KGHSH and CDR2 LQKENI. The CDR3 is 15 residues long. In nucleotides, the CDR3 is TGTGCCAACTCACCCCGACAGTTAATGAACACTGAAGCTTTCTTT. As protein: CANSPRQLMNTEAFF.

The gene calls are TRBV10-3 and TRBJ2-2; 14 bases map to TRBD2. The CDR3 has 19 residues. Losses at the gene ends were 6 bases for V and 4 bases for J; bases not matched to a gene: 13. Germline V gives CDR1 ENHRY, CDR2 SYGVKD. In DNA, the CDR3 is TGTGCCATCAGATCGACCGGGACTAGCGGGAGTTTAGGCACCGGGGAGCTGTTTTTT. Protein: CAIRSTGTSGSLGTGELFF.

The chain is built from TRBV19 and TRBJ1-1; weak D call: TRBD1 (6 bases). There are 14 residues in the CDR3. Per the germline V gene, CDR1 is LNHDA and CDR2 is SQIVND (reference sequence). Trimming shortened V by 5 bases and J by 0 bases, and 10 bases separated the two germline ends. CDR3 sequence (DNA): TGTGCCAGTAGTTTAACAGGGATGAACACTGAAGCTTTCTTT. Residues: CASSLTGMNTEAFF.

The chain employs TRBV7-8 and TRBJ1-5; no firm D call. Germline CDR1 reads SGHVS; CDR2 reads FQNEAQ. The CDR3 runs 13 residues. V shed 4 bases and J shed 4 bases, with 8 bases lying between them. CDR3 loop: CASSSAGNQPQHF. The CDR3 DNA sequence: TGTGCCAGCAGCTCGGCGGGAAATCAGCCCCAGCATTTT.

The gene calls are TRBV19 and TRBJ2-4; a weak D match, TRBD1 (6 bases). This CDR3 is 16 amino acids long. Germline loops: CDR1 LNHDA, CDR2 SQIVND (reference sequence). Trimming left V 4 bases short and J 2 bases short, with 15 bases between. The CDR3 nucleotides read TGTGCCAGTAGTACAAACAGGGCTGTAACCAAAAACATTCAGTACTTC. This codes for CASSTNRAVTKNIQYF.

The chain has TRBV7-9 and TRBJ2-3, with 11 bases identical to TRBD2. CDR3 length: 18 residues. Germline V gives CDR1 SEHNR, CDR2 FQNEAQ (reference sequence). Unmatched junction bases numbered 10, after V lost 5 bases and J lost 0 bases. CDR3 amino acids: CASSPTSGGPSSTDTQYF. CDR3 DNA: TGTGCCAGCAGCCCAACTAGCGGGGGACCGTCTAGCACAGATACGCAGTATTTT. Supplemented by reference TRBV7-9 and TRBJ2-3, the full variable domain reads DTGVSQNPRHKITKRGQNVTFRCDPISEHNRLYWYRQTLGQGPEFLTYFQNEAQLEKSRLLSDRFSAERPKGSFSTLEIQRTEQGDSAMYLCASSPTSGGPSSTDTQYFGPGTRLTVL.

This chain uses TRBV10-3 with TRBJ1-2; possible D gene TRBD1, 6 bases. The length of the CDR3 is 14 residues. V shed 0 bases and J shed 2 bases, with 7 bases lying between them. Germline V gene sequence: CDR1 ENHRY, CDR2 SYGVKD. CDR3 loop: CAISESGQNYGYTF. Here the CDR3 DNA reads TGTGCCATCAGTGAGTCCGGACAGAACTATGGCTACACCTTC.

J is TRBJ2-2 and V is TRBV18, with D possibly being TRBD1 (6 bases). The V gene lost 2 bases and the J gene lost 4 bases, with 11 bases spanning the gap. Germline assignment: CDR1 KGHSH and CDR2 LQKENI. The CDR3 covers 15 residues. CDR3: CASSPVGGSTGELFF. The CDR3 region has the DNA TGTGCCAGCTCACCAGTAGGGGGAAGCACCGGGGAGCTGTTTTTT.

V gene TRBV6-6 combines with J gene TRBJ2-1; 9 bases fit TRBD2. Germline CDR1 and CDR2: MNHNY and SVGAGI (reference sequence). CDR3 length: 15 residues. V was clipped by 6 bases and J by 0 bases; unmatched bases: 3. Here the CDR3 DNA reads TGTGCCAGCAGGAGCGGGGGGCGCTCCTACAATGAGCAGTTCTTC. Protein sequence: CASRSGGRSYNEQFF.

The chain combines TRBV28 with TRBJ2-1; D possibly corresponds to TRBD1 (6 bases). CDR3 size: 12 residues. Germline CDR1 MDHEN, CDR2 SYDVKM. V lost 6 bases and J lost 7, with 10 bases in between. CDR3 residues: CASRSQGNEQFF. Here the CDR3 DNA reads TGTGCCAGCAGAAGTCAGGGGAATGAGCAGTTCTTC.

This clone appeared once. The V and J genes are TRBV7-9 and TRBJ1-1, with unresolved D. Germline-derived CDR1 and CDR2 are SEHNR and FQNEAQ (reference sequence). The CDR3 is 14 amino acids. The V end lost 6 bases, the J end lost 7 bases, and 18 bases lay between the germline ends. Here the CDR3 reads CASSPTGIRLEAFF. DNA for the CDR3: TGTGCCAGCAGTCCGACGGGGATACGACTTGAAGCTTTCTTT. The entire variable domain, with the rest obtained from reference TRBV7-9 and TRBJ1-1, is as follows: DTGVSQNPRHKITKRGQNVTFRCDPISEHNRLYWYRQTLGQGPEFLTYFQNEAQLEKSRLLSDRFSAERPKGSFSTLEIQRTEQGDSAMYLCASSPTGIRLEAFFGQGTRLTVV.

The chain recombines TRBV19 with TRBJ2-1; no firm D call. The CDR3 totals 13 residues. Trimming shortened V by 7 bases and J by 6 bases, and 13 bases separated the two germline ends. Germline loops: CDR1 LNHDA, CDR2 SQIVND (reference sequence). The CDR3 DNA is TGTGCCAGTAAAAGCCCCCGCGGCAATGAGCAGTTCTTC. Protein product: CASKSPRGNEQFF.

The sample holds a few counts of this clone. V gene TRBV11-2 combines with J gene TRBJ1-2, with 9 bases that match TRBD1. This CDR3 spans 13 amino acids. J lost 8 bases, V lost 5 bases, and 6 bases had no gene match. Germline loops: CDR1 SGHAT, CDR2 FQNNGV. The CDR3 sequence: CASSIGTGQGYTF. Here the CDR3 DNA reads TGTGCCAGCAGCATTGGGACAGGGCAAGGCTACACCTTC.

V usage is TRBV5-1 and J usage is TRBJ1-1; a possible D gene is TRBD1 (6 bases). V was cut by 0 bases and J by 10 bases, with 10 bases left in between. CDR1 is SGHRS, CDR2 YFSETQ, per germline. This CDR3 has 12 amino acids. The CDR3 DNA sequence: TGCGCCAGCAGCTTGGGGGAGACAGGAGCTTTCTTT. As protein: CASSLGETGAFF.

This chain connects TRBV6-5 to TRBJ1-1, with D perhaps TRBD1 (5 bases). Germline lookup yields CDR1 MNHEY and CDR2 SVGAGI. The ends were cut back, 6 bases at V and 1 base at J, with 12 bases in the middle. CDR3 length: 14 residues. DNA for the CDR3: TGTGCCAGCAGGATTACAGGTTCGAACACTGAAGCTTTCTTT. Translation: CASRITGSNTEAFF.

This clone was seen only a few times. This chain links TRBV19 with TRBJ2-7; TRBD1 aligns across 10 bases. There are 15 residues in the CDR3. The germline CDR1 and CDR2 sequences are LNHDA and SQIVND (reference sequence). Trimming took 8 bases from V and 3 from J; bases not matched to a gene: 10. DNA for the CDR3: TGTGCCAGTTCCGACCCCGGACAGGGGGTCTACGAGCAGTACTTC. It yields the protein CASSDPGQGVYEQYF. The full variable domain, its missing parts supplied by reference TRBV19 and TRBJ2-7, is DGGITQSPKYLFRKEGQNVTLSCEQNLNHDAMYWYRQDPGQGLRLIYYSQIVNDFQKGDIAEGYSVSREKKESFPLTVTSAQKNPTAFYLCASSDPGQGVYEQYFGPGTRLTVT.

The V gene is TRBV5-4, the J gene TRBJ2-5, with TRBD2 matching 8 bases. The trim removed 4 bases at V and 4 bases at J, leaving 3 bases unmatched. The CDR3 consists of 13 residues. The germline gives CDR1 SGHNT, CDR2 YYREEE (reference sequence). The CDR3 protein is CASSPGGGETQYF. The CDR3, as DNA: TGTGCCAGCAGCCCGGGAGGGGGAGAGACCCAGTACTTC.